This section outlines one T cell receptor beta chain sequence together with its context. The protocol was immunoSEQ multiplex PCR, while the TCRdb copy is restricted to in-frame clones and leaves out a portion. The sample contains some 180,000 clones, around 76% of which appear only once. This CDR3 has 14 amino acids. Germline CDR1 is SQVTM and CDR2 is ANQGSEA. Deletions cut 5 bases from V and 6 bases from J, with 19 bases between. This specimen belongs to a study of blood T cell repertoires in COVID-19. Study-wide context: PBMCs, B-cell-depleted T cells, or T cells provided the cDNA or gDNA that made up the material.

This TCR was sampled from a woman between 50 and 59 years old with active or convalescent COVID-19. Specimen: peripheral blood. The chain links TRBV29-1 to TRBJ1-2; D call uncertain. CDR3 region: CSVSTSAVTNGYTF. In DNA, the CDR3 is TGCAGCGTTTCAACTTCCGCGGTAACTAATGGCTACACCTTC.